This TCR beta chain was observed in a study of breast tumors, draining lymph nodes, adjacent tissues listed by TCRdb under 2016. Regarding the research as a whole: The study compared TCR beta repertoires across tumor, adjacent nontumor tissue and axillary lymph nodes from breast cancer patients. In human breast cancer, the study set out to evaluate how tumor, surrounding tissue and draining lymph node repertoires relate to one another and whether T cells may move between these sites.

The research as a whole found: Tumor and nontumor tissue repertoires were found to be significantly more similar in luminal-like than in basal-like breast cancer. The conclusion that tumor T cells originate in lymph nodes was framed as consistent with a hypothesis rather than directly demonstrated. T-cell repertoire diversity in tumors was found to be lower than in lymph nodes but higher than in nontumor tissue, and preferential V and J gene usage was observed. A scenario in which most tumor T cells derive from the lymph node and then expand within tumor tissue was judged to be consistent with the data.

Sequencer: Illumina HiSeq 2000. Multiplex PCR amplification was used to build the TCR beta chain libraries. The amplified TCR beta chain products were analyzed by high-throughput sequencing. The public reads were quality trimmed at Q25 with fastp and then assembled into clones with MiXCR by TCRdb, keeping productive beta chains. Each entry merges the rows of one CDR3 protein and shows their most common DNA and genes. The sample table holds about 180,000 distinct CDR3 sequences, of which about 33% were seen once. Around 4% of the sample belongs to the ten largest clones. Lymph node samples came from the axillary draining lymph nodes of breast cancer patients. This clonotype was counted many times. What antigen it recognizes has not been identified. Base qualities are missing; no much larger clone stands one base away. Material for sequencing was axillary lymph node tissue. This receptor was identified in a female donor with breast cancer. Some clones in this sample may be carry-over from other donors' samples.

CDR3 protein: CASSLNGPAEQFF. The base sequence is TGTGCCAGCAGCTTAAACGGACCTGCCGAGCAGTTCTTC. The chain links TRBV7-9 with TRBJ2-1, with the D gene too uncertain to name. Trimming removed 2 bases from V and 10 bases from J, leaving 12 bases between the germline ends. CDR1 is given as SEHNR and CDR2 as FQNEAQ, both from the germline V gene (reference sequence). Including cysteine and phenylalanine, the CDR3 has 13 amino acids. Left in the record is the CDR3 DNA by itself, 39 bases read in frame from the first base.